Detailed here is one T cell receptor beta chain. In this sample, this clone turned up a few times. The specificity of this receptor is unknown. No base quality information exists; no much larger clone differs at one position. The entry originates in a study of T cell clonotyping in hematopoietic cell transplantation (dated by TCRdb to the early 2020s). At the level of the whole study: The study collected around 130 blood samples from approximately 35 consecutive transplant recipients and their related donors. Patients were recruited between 2015 and 2017 and followed until September 2020 or death.

The meaning of the sample's time point label: 100 days after allo-HCT. Recipient blood was collected about 28 days before transplant and at days 30, 100 and 180 after transplant. Using Nuclei Lysis Solution, genomic DNA was extracted from unfractionated peripheral blood mononuclear cells that were either fresh or cryopreserved. The immunoSEQ assay, a bias-controlled multiplex PCR using V- and J-specific primers, was used to amplify TCR beta CDR3 regions from genomic DNA. A proprietary barcode and Illumina adapter sequences were added to the CDR3 amplicons in a second PCR step. An Illumina MiSeq instrument was used for sequencing of the CDR3 libraries. The paper's data handling went like this. Export and quality control were handled in immunoSEQ Analyzer 3.0, while downstream analyses relied on R Bioconductor and Immunarch. Only productive rearrangements in the normalized downsampled data set were used to calculate repertoire metrics. Clonotypes larger than 5 templates in the normalized cohort were defined as pathologically expanded. The Inverse Simpson Index served as the measure of repertoire diversity. To capture all clonotypes, CMV-specificity analyses were performed on the non-normalized data set. TCRdb stores this immuneACCESS table with in-frame sequences only. Part of the clones is absent; in the studies checked, under half of the shortfall reflects unresolved V genes, and no reason is known for the rest. V, J and clone size are those of that table, while D and trimming were read from the DNA. This sample comprises fewer than 1,500 clones, roughly 62% of them detected only once. The ten largest clones represent roughly 24% of the sample.

Results the study describes overall, beyond this receptor: Only a small fraction of recipient repertoires overlapped donor repertoires, with over 95% appearing de novo at the given depth. The sample size was limited, and CD4 and CD8 repertoire contributions could not be separated because cells were not sorted. Broader TCR repertoire diversity after transplant was predicted by Inverse Simpson Index values from donors and from recipients before transplant. A decrease in recipient TCR diversity was observed after transplant, and a progressive increase in pathologically expanded clonotypes was seen from day 30 to day 180.

Germline trimming: 8 bases from V, 2 bases from J; junction bases outside gene matches: 1. The CDR1 and CDR2 encoded by the germline V gene (reference sequence) are MNHEY and SMNVEV. The CDR3 sequence holds 12 residues, the cysteine and phenylalanine included. Of all the DNA, just the CDR3 is kept, 36 bases in frame from base 1. The TCR was taken from a female patient aged 60 to 70 who had an allogeneic stem cell transplant, so the T cells may come from the graft donor. Some clones in this sample may be carry-over from other donors' samples. The chain employs TRBV27 and TRBJ2-5, with TRBD1 matching 8 junction bases. The sequencing used peripheral blood mononuclear cells, collected 100 days after allogeneic stem cell transplant. The encoded CDR3 is CASGTGQETQYF. The DNA reads TGTGCCAGCGGGACAGGTCAAGAGACCCAGTACTTC.